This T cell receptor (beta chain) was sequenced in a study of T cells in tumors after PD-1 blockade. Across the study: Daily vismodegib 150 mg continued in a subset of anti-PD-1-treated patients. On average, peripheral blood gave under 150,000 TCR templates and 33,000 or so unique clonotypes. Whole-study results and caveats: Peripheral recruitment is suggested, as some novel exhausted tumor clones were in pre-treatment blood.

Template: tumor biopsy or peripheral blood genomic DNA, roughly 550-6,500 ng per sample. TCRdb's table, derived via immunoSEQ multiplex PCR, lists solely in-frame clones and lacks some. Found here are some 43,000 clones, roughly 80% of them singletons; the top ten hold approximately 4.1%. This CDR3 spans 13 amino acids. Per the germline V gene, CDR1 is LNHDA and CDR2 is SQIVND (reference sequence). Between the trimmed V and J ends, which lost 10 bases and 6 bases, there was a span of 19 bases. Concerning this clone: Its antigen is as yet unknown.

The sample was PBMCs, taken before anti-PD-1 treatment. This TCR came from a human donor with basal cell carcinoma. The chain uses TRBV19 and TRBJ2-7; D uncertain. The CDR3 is CANLEGQFFEQYF. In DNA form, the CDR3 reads TGTGCCAACCTGGAAGGGCAGTTCTTCGAGCAGTACTTC.